This is a list of T cell receptor beta chains from one sample in a study of human T cells and chemical hapten exposure. TCRdb independently ran MiXCR on the RACE reads; one entry per CDR3 protein. Found here are around 300,000 distinct CDR3 sequences, 5.5% of them singletons; the top ten hold less than 9%. Sample: whole blood, taken in connection with sensitization to the hapten diphenylcyclopropenone (DPC). The receptors were sampled from a woman aged 18-35 years with alopecia areata. Some clones in this sample may be carry-over from other donors' samples. Each CDR3 is given with its conserved first and last residue. A D gene is named only where the DNA matches it firmly. Only part of the rows carry a size: once, few, many, or a class if the clone is expanded.

j_call v_call clone_size cdr3_length d_call cdr3_aa cdr3_nt
TRBJ2-7 TRBV25-1 . 16 . CASSEGSGTNLYEQYF TGTGCCAGCAGTGAAGGTTCGGGGACGAACCTTTACGAGCAGTACTTC
TRBJ2-5 TRBV28 . 13 . CASTPGPVETQYF TGTGCCAGCACCCCGGGACCAGTGGAGACCCAGTACTTC
TRBJ2-2 TRBV6-6 few 15 . CASSYSADRAGELFF TGTGCCAGCAGTTACTCAGCCGATAGGGCCGGGGAGCTGTTTTTT
TRBJ2-7 TRBV7-9 many 13 . CASSPPAGYEQYF TGTGCCAGCAGCCCCCCGGCGGGCTACGAGCAGTACTTC
TRBJ1-6 TRBV7-9 few 15 TRBD1 CASSLGDRAGPPLHF TGTGCCAGCAGCTTAGGTGACAGGGCCGGACCGCCCCTCCACTTT
TRBJ1-6 TRBV7-2 . 15 . CASSRGATDNSPLHF TGTGCCAGCAGCCGTGGGGCCACCGATAATTCACCCCTCCACTTT
TRBJ2-3 TRBV21-1 . 16 . CASSKVRTSGTDTQYF TGTGCCAGCAGCAAAGTCAGGACTAGCGGCACAGATACGCAGTATTTT
TRBJ1-4 TRBV12-3/TRBV12-4 . 12 . CATKNVGVKLFF TGTGCCACCAAGAATGTGGGGGTTAAACTGTTTTTT
TRBJ2-7 TRBV25-1 few 15 . CASSEFVRSSYEQYF TGTGCCAGCAGTGAATTCGTAAGAAGCTCCTACGAGCAGTACTTC
TRBJ2-5 TRBV7-8 few 18 TRBD2 CASRLAPGLAGSRETQYF TGTGCCAGCAGACTAGCTCCCGGACTAGCGGGTTCTCGCGAGACCCAGTACTTC
TRBJ2-3 TRBV11-2 many 14 . CASSLGLFIDTQYF TGTGCCAGCAGCTTGGGGCTCTTTATCGATACGCAGTATTTT
TRBJ2-3 TRBV7-2 . 18 . CASSLAPSPAPSTDTQYF TGTGCCAGCAGCTTAGCCCCCTCTCCAGCACCAAGCACAGATACGCAGTATTTT
TRBJ2-1 TRBV18 . 14 . CASSPWDGYNEQFF TGTGCCAGCTCACCGTGGGACGGATACAATGAGCAGTTCTTC
TRBJ2-7 TRBV29-1 . 14 TRBD1 CSVLGAGGIYEQYF TGCAGCGTTTTAGGGGCAGGGGGCATCTACGAGCAGTACTTC
TRBJ1-3 TRBV7-9 many 13 . CASSYTSGNTIYF TGTGCCAGCAGTTACACCTCTGGAAACACCATATATTTT
TRBJ2-2 TRBV7-8 few 16 . CASSFFRRMNTGELFF TGTGCCAGCAGCTTCTTTCGGCGGATGAACACCGGGGAGCTGTTTTTT
TRBJ2-7 TRBV13 many 15 . CASSRASRNLYEQYF TGTGCCAGCAGCCGCGCCAGCCGAAACCTCTACGAGCAGTACTTC
TRBJ1-5 TRBV27 . 17 TRBD1 CASSLSPGGEGNQPQHF TGTGCCAGCAGTTTGTCCCCAGGGGGCGAGGGAAATCAGCCCCAGCATTTT
TRBJ2-7 TRBV28 many 12 . CASRRTGYEQYF TGTGCCAGCAGACGTACGGGGTACGAGCAGTACTTC
TRBJ1-5 TRBV29-1 . 14 TRBD1 CSVEQGISGQPQHF TGCAGCGTCGAACAGGGGATTTCGGGTCAGCCCCAGCATTTT
TRBJ2-7 TRBV7-8 few 14 . CASSLMDGSYEQYF TGTGCCAGCAGCTTAATGGACGGCTCCTACGAGCAGTACTTC
TRBJ1-5 TRBV29-1 . 13 . CSVEGGPNQPQHF TGCAGCGTTGAAGGGGGGCCCAATCAGCCCCAGCATTTT
TRBJ1-5 TRBV10-3 . 13 . CAIRGPGNQPQHF TGTGCCATCAGGGGGCCCGGCAATCAGCCCCAGCATTTT
TRBJ1-1 TRBV24-1 few 11 TRBD1 CATTLYRGAFF TGTGCCACCACACTTTACAGGGGAGCTTTCTTT
TRBJ2-2 TRBV10-3 . 12 . CATYDRAGELFF TGTGCCACCTACGATAGAGCCGGGGAGCTGTTTTTT
TRBJ1-1 TRBV6-5 few 14 . CASILDVGGTEAFF TGTGCCAGCATTTTAGATGTCGGAGGCACTGAAGCTTTCTTT
TRBJ1-3 TRBV11-2 many 14 TRBD1 CASSLEQGPNTIYF TGTGCCAGCAGCTTAGAACAGGGGCCGAACACCATATATTTT
TRBJ2-5 TRBV20-1 many 13 . CSARVRVQETQYF TGCAGTGCTAGAGTTCGGGTCCAAGAGACCCAGTACTTC
TRBJ2-5 TRBV7-9 many 15 . CASSLGGGVQETQYF TGTGCCAGCAGCTTAGGTGGCGGGGTCCAAGAGACCCAGTACTTC
TRBJ2-3 TRBV18 many 11 . CASSPVGLQYF TGTGCCAGCTCACCGGTTGGGCTCCAATATTTT
TRBJ1-6 TRBV12-3/TRBV12-4 few 15 . CASSRHPLTNSPLHF TGTGCCAGCAGTCGACATCCCCTTACTAATTCACCCCTCCACTTT
TRBJ2-3 TRBV6-2/TRBV6-3 few 16 . CASATPVASVPDTQYF TGTGCCAGCGCCACCCCTGTGGCTAGCGTCCCAGATACGCAGTATTTT
TRBJ2-6 TRBV20-1 . 14 . CSARRQTGANVLTF TGCAGTGCTAGGCGGCAAACTGGGGCCAACGTCCTGACTTTC
TRBJ1-2 TRBV11-2 few 15 . CASRKNPNEPMGYTF TGTGCCAGCAGGAAGAATCCCAACGAGCCAATGGGCTACACCTTC
TRBJ2-5 TRBV29-1 many 13 TRBD1 CSVLTGQQETQYF TGCAGCGTTCTGACAGGGCAACAAGAGACCCAGTACTTC
TRBJ2-5 TRBV7-2 . 17 . CASSRRGVLGYQETQYF TGTGCCAGCAGCCGCCGTGGGGTACTAGGATACCAAGAGACCCAGTACTTC
TRBJ1-6 TRBV7-9 few 12 TRBD1 CASSFGTETLHF TGTGCCAGCAGCTTTGGGACAGAGACGCTCCACTTT
TRBJ2-1 TRBV7-8 few 17 . CASSLFRQGTSYNEQFF TGTGCCAGCAGCTTATTTCGTCAGGGGACCTCCTACAATGAGCAGTTCTTC
TRBJ1-3 TRBV5-1 many 16 TRBD1 CASSLAGQASGNTIYF TGCGCCAGCAGCTTGGCAGGACAGGCCTCTGGAAACACCATATATTTT
TRBJ1-2 TRBV7-9 many 12 . CASSLTEYGYTF TGTGCCAGCAGTCTGACTGAGTATGGCTACACCTTC
TRBJ2-7 TRBV24-1 few 15 TRBD1 CATSDPGQDPYEQYF TGTGCCACCAGTGACCCCGGACAGGACCCCTACGAGCAGTACTTC
TRBJ1-6 TRBV6-5 few 15 TRBD1 CASSQTGQFNSPLHF TGTGCCAGCAGTCAAACGGGACAGTTTAATTCACCCCTCCACTTT
TRBJ1-2 TRBV7-2 . 16 TRBD1 CASSFLRTGTIYGYTF TGTGCCAGCAGCTTCCTCCGGACAGGGACTATCTATGGCTACACCTTC
TRBJ2-1 TRBV10-3 . 15 . CAISKQVSSYNEQFF TGTGCCATCTCCAAACAGGTTAGCTCCTACAATGAGCAGTTCTTC
TRBJ1-4 TRBV7-8 few 14 . CASSLDQQGKKLFF TGTGCCAGCAGCTTAGATCAGCAGGGGAAAAAACTGTTTTTT
TRBJ1-3 TRBV7-8 few 17 . CASSLRGRRDSGNTIYF TGTGCCAGCAGCTTAAGGGGACGGCGGGACTCTGGAAACACCATATATTTT
TRBJ2-3 TRBV11-2 many 16 . CASSLSGPGATDTQYF TGTGCCAGCAGCTTAAGCGGACCGGGGGCCACAGATACGCAGTATTTT
TRBJ2-6 TRBV4-3 few 17 . CASSQDLGVSGANVLTF TGCGCCAGCAGCCAAGATCTGGGGGTTTCTGGGGCCAACGTCCTGACTTTC
TRBJ1-1 TRBV7-2 many 17 . CASSLEGQRTWDTEAFF TGTGCCAGCAGCTTAGAGGGTCAGCGGACCTGGGACACTGAAGCTTTCTTT
TRBJ1-2 TRBV12-3/TRBV12-4 . 13 . CASSLRGARGYTF TGTGCCAGCAGTTTAAGGGGGGCGCGAGGCTACACCTTC
TRBJ2-1 TRBV12-3/TRBV12-4 . 15 TRBD1 CATKDPGQGYNEQFF TGTGCGACCAAAGATCCGGGACAGGGGTACAATGAGCAGTTCTTC
TRBJ1-1 TRBV20-1 few 15 . CSASRGGTTHTEAFF TGCAGTGCTAGCCGGGGGGGTACTACGCACACTGAAGCTTTCTTT
TRBJ2-6 TRBV27 many 17 . CASSSGGSHSGANVLTF TGTGCCAGCAGTTCAGGGGGGTCCCACTCTGGGGCCAACGTCCTGACTTTC
TRBJ1-4 TRBV2 many 14 . CASSYTGTIEKLFF TGTGCCAGCAGTTATACCGGGACAATAGAAAAACTGTTTTTT
TRBJ1-1 TRBV5-1 many 14 . CASSWDEGNTEAFF TGCGCCAGCAGCTGGGACGAGGGGAACACTGAAGCTTTCTTT
TRBJ2-7 TRBV11-1 many 12 TRBD2 CASSLGGTSRYF TGTGCCAGCAGCTTAGGGGGGACTAGCCGATACTTC
TRBJ1-1 TRBV6-2/TRBV6-3 many 14 TRBD1 CASSPWTGATEAFF TGTGCCAGCAGTCCGTGGACAGGGGCCACTGAAGCTTTCTTT